The 13 T cell receptor beta chains presented below share a single source sample, sequenced in a study of prognosis after radiotherapy for stage I lung cancer. Genomic DNA served as the source from which two-round multiplex PCR generated TCR beta CDR3 amplicons. Round-one PCR had primers specific to each TRBV and TRBJ gene. MiXCR, applied by TCRdb to the multiplex PCR reads, yields one record per CDR3 protein. The sample lists some 15,000 distinct CDR3 sequences; less than 35% were seen once. The sequenced sample was PBMCs, obtained before or after stereotactic body radiation therapy (not recorded which). The receptors shown here come from a donor aged 50 or older with non-small cell lung cancer.

In regard to this clonotype: An end of the junction does not agree with germline; a read error may underlie this. J is TRBJ2-7 and V is TRBV4-1; unclear D gene. The CDR3 runs to 14 residues. CDR1 MGHRA and CDR2 YSYEKL come from the germline V gene. The CDR3: CAISQDPSRVEQYF. The DNA for the CDR3 is TGCGCCATCAGCCAAGATCCCTCCCGAGTGGAGCAGTACTTC.

This clonotype is medium-sized by share. J is TRBJ1-6 and V is TRBV28; no clear D gene. CDR3 size: 16 residues. CDR1 is MDHEN and CDR2 is SYDVKM in the germline V gene. The V gene lost 2 bases and the J gene lost 7 bases, with 15 bases spanning the gap. CDR3 sequence (DNA): TGTGCCAGCAGTTTAATCCACGCAACCCTAAATTCACCCCTCCACTTT. The encoded protein is CASSLIHATLNSPLHF.

This clonotype occurred once. The conserved phenylalanine or tryptophan normally closing the CDR3 is absent here, so this likely arose from a read error. This chain's CDR3 is CASSRSRGRCPDTQYL. The CDR3 DNA is TGTGCCAGCAGCCGATCACGGGGGCGGTGCCCAGATACGCAGTATCTT. The chain employs TRBV7-9 and TRBJ2-3, with D possibly being TRBD1 or TRBD2 (6 bases each). There are 16 residues in the CDR3. V lost 5 bases to trimming and J lost 4 bases, with 19 bases between them. Germline V gene lookup returns CDR1 SEHNR and CDR2 FQNEAQ (reference sequence).

This chain joins TRBV27 and TRBJ2-7, with D perhaps TRBD2 (5 bases). Trimming removed 6 bases from V and 11 bases from J, with 32 bases in between. The CDR3 runs to 17 residues. Germline V gene lookup returns CDR1 MNHEY and CDR2 SMNVEV (reference sequence). CDR3 DNA sequence: TGTGCCAGCAGGTCCGAGTTCTCCGGGTTAGGGAGCTACAAGAAGTACTTC. It yields the protein CASRSEFSGLGSYKKYF.

Details on this clonotype: The junction differs from germline at one of its ends, possibly a read error. The chain uses TRBV3-1 and TRBJ2-7; no reliable D call. The length of the CDR3 is 11 residues. Germline V gives CDR1 LGHDT, CDR2 YNNKEL (reference sequence). The CDR3 spells CASSQSYVQYF. DNA for the CDR3: TGTGCCAGCAGTCAATCCTACGTGCAGTACTTC.

This clonotype turned up a few times. One base separates it from a far larger clone, so it is likely a read error. The V and J genes are TRBV6-9 and TRBJ1-1; 7 nucleotides line up with TRBD1. The V gene's germline CDR1 is MNHGY and CDR2 SVAAGI. This CDR3 is 15 amino acids long. The CDR3 DNA sequence: TGTGCCGGCAGTTTACGACAGGGAGGAACAACTGAAGCTTTCTTT. Its translation: CAGSLRQGGTTEAFF.

Worth noting for this clonotype: A junction end diverges from the germline sequence, so it may reflect a read error. The rearrangement links TRBV6-2 or TRBV6-3 to TRBJ2-1; weak D call: TRBD2 (5 bases). Germline V gives CDR1 MNHEY, CDR2 SVGEGT. This CDR3 is built from 14 residues. CDR3 DNA: TGTGCCAGCATTTACTCGACCGGTGGAGGCGAGCAGTTCTTC. Its protein product is CASIYSTGGGEQFF.

This clonotype is deemed medium-sized (0.01 to 0.1%). The rearrangement joins TRBV6-1 to TRBJ1-2; D may be TRBD1 (5 bases). V shed 7 bases and J shed 5 bases, with 8 bases lying between them. The CDR3 consists of 11 residues. Looked up from germline, CDR1 is MNHNS and CDR2 is SASEGT. CDR3 loop: CASMKGYGYTF. DNA for the CDR3: TGTGCCAGCATGAAGGGGTATGGCTACACCTTC.

This clonotype was counted many times. The genes are TRBV20-1 and TRBJ1-1, with TRBD1 matching over 7 bases. J gave up 5 bases and V 5 bases, and 5 bases lay outside the gene matches. Germline CDR1 reads DFQATT; CDR2 reads SNEGSKA (reference sequence). The CDR3 runs to 12 residues. CDR3 nucleotides: TGCAGTGCTCGACAGGGTTGGACTGAAGCTTTCTTT. Encoded protein: CSARQGWTEAFF.

A note on this clonotype: With a far larger clone one base away, a read error is the likely cause. This sequence joins TRBV6-5 and TRBJ1-1, with no clear D. The CDR3 is 13 residues long. CDR1 MNHEY and CDR2 SVGAGI come from the germline V gene. The CDR3: CASDLEPDTEDFF. CDR3 nucleotide sequence: TGTGCCAGTGACTTAGAACCTGACACTGAAGATTTCTTT.

This clonotype has only a few counts. V gene TRBV29-1 combines with J gene TRBJ2-6; 7 positions match TRBD1. This CDR3 is built from 18 residues. CDR1 SQVTM and CDR2 ANQGSEA come from the germline V gene. The V segment lost 0 bases and the J segment 0 bases; nucleotides outside the gene matches: 8. The CDR3, as DNA: TGCAGCGTTGAAGACGGGCCGGGACAGAGCTCTGGGGCCAACGTCCTGACTTTC. Its protein is CSVEDGPGQSSGANVLTF.

The chain joins TRBV6-2 or TRBV6-3 to TRBJ2-1, with D uncertain. CDR3 size: 17 residues. Trimming cost V 4 bases and J 4 bases, with 20 bases left between them. Per germline, CDR1 MNHEY and CDR2 SVGEGT. CDR3 protein: CASSCSPPSALYNEQFF. CDR3 coding DNA: TGTGCCAGCAGTTGCTCCCCACCTTCAGCTCTATACAATGAGCAGTTCTTC.

The table lists this clonotype with many counts. The chain is built from TRBV7-8 and TRBJ2-1; D not resolved. Per germline, CDR1 SGHVS and CDR2 FQNEAQ. The germline V and J ends were trimmed by 5 bases and 4 bases, with 15 bases remaining between them. The CDR3 totals 15 residues. The CDR3: CASSPMGLRYNEQFF. The CDR3 DNA reads TGTGCCAGCAGCCCAATGGGTCTCAGATACAATGAGCAGTTCTTC.